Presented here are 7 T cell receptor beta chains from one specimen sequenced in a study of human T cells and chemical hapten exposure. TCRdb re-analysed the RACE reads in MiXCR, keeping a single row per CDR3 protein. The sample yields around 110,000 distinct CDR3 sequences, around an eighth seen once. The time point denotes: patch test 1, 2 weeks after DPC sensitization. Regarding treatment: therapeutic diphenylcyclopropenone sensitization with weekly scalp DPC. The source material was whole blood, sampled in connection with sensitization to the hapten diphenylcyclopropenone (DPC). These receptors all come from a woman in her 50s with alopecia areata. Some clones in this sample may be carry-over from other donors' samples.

CDR3 amino acids: CASSPRNAETQYF. CDR3 nucleotides: TGTGCCAGCAGCCCGCGAAATGCAGAGACCCAGTACTTC. V usage is TRBV7-6 and J usage is TRBJ2-5; D gene uncertain. Germline assignment: CDR1 SGHVS and CDR2 FNYEAQ. Trimming stripped 5 bases from V and 4 bases from J, with 11 bases between. This CDR3 region has 13 residues.

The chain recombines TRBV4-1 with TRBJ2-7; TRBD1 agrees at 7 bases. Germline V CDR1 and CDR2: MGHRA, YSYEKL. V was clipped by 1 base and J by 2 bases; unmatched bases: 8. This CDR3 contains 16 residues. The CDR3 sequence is CASSQAPRTGAYEQYF. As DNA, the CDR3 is TGCGCCAGCAGCCAAGCCCCCCGGACAGGAGCCTACGAGCAGTACTTC.

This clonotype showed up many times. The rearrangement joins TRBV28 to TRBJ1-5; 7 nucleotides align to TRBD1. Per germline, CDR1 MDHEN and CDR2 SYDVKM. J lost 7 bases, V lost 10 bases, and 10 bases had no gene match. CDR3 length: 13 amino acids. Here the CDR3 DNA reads TGTGCCACCAAAGACCGACAGGGACAGCCCCAGCATTTT. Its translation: CATKDRQGQPQHF. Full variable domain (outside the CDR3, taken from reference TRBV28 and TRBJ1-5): DVKVTQSSRYLVKRTGEKVFLECVQDMDHENMFWYRQDPGLGLRLIYFSYDVKMKEKGDIPEGYSVSREKKERFSLILESASTNQTSMYLCATKDRQGQPQHFGDGTRLSIL.

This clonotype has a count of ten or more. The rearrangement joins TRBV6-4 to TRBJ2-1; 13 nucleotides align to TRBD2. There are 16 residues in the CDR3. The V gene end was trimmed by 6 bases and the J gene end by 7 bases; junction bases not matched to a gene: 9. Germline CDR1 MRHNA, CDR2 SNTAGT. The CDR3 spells CASSWTGLAGVNEQFF. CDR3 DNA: TGTGCCAGCAGCTGGACAGGACTAGCGGGAGTTAATGAGCAGTTCTTC.

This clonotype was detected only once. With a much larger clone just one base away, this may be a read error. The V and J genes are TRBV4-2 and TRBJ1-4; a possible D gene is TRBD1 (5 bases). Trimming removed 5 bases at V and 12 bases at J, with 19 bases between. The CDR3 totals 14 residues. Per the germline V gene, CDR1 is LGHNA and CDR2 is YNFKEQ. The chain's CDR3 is CASSGSTSGGQLFF. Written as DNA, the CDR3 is TGTGCCAGCAGCGGAAGTACGTCCGGGGGTCAACTGTTTTTT.

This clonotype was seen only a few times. Written as DNA, the CDR3 is TGTGCCAGCTCAAAATCAGCGGGCCTCCAAGAGACCCAGTACTTC. Translation gives CASSKSAGLQETQYF. The J gene is TRBJ2-5, the V gene TRBV18; weak D call: TRBD2 (6 bases). CDR1 and CDR2 (germline): KGHSH, LQKENI. Trimming pared 5 bases from V and 1 base from J, leaving 14 bases between. The CDR3 runs to 15 residues.

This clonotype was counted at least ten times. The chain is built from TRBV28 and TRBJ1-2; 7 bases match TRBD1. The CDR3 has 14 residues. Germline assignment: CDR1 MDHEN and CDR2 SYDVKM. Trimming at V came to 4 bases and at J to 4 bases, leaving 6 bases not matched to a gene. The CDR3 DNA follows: TGTGCCAGCAGTTCGGGACAGCGAACCTATGGCTACACCTTC. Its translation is CASSSGQRTYGYTF.